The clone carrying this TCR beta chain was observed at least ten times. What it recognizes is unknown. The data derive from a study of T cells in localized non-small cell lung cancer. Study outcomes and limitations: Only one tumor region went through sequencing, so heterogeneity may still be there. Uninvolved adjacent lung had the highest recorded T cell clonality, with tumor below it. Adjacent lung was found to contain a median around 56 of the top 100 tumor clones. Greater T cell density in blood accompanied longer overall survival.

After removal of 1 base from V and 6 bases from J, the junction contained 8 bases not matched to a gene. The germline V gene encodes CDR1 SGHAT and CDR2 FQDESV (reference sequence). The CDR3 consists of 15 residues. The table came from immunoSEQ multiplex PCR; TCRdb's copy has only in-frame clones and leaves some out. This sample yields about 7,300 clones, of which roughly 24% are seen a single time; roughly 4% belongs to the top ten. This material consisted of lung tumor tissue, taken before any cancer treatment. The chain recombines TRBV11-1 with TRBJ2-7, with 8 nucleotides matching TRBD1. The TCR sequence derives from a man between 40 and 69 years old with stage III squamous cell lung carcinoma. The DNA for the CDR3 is TGTGCCAGCAGCTTAGATTGGACAGGGCGAGGCGAGCAGTACTTC. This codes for CASSLDWTGRGEQYF. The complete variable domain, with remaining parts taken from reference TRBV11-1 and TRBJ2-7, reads EAEVAQSPRYKITEKSQAVAFWCDPISGHATLYWYRQILGQGPELLVQFQDESVVDDSQLPKDRFSAERLKGVDSTLKIQPAELGDSAMYLCASSLDWTGRGEQYFGPGTRLTVT.